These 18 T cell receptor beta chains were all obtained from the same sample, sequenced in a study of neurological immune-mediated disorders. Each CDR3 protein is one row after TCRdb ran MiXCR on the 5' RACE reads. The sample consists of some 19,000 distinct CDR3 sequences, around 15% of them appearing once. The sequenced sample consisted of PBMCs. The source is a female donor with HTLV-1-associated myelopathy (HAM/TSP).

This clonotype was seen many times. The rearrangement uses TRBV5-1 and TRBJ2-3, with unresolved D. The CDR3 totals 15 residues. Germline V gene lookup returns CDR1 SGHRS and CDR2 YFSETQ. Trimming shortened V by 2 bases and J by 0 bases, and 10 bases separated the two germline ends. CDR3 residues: CASSFGQSSTDTQYF. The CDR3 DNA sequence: TGCGCCAGCAGCTTCGGGCAGTCTAGCACAGATACGCAGTATTTT.

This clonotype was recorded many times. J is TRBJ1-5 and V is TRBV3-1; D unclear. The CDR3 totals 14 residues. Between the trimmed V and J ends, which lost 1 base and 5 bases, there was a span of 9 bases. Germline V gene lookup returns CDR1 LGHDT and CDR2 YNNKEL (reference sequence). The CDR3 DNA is TGTGCCAGCAGCCAAGGGACTGCCGATCAGCCCCAGCATTTT. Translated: CASSQGTADQPQHF.

The CDR3 here is CAWSVQLGQRGNIQYF. For the CDR3, the DNA is TGTGCCTGGAGTGTACAACTTGGGCAACGAGGAAACATTCAGTACTTC. This rearrangement joins TRBV30 to TRBJ2-4; D ambiguous. Deletions cut 0 bases from V and 6 bases from J, with 18 bases between. The germline V gene has CDR1 GTSNPN and CDR2 SVGIG (reference sequence). CDR3 length: 16 amino acids.

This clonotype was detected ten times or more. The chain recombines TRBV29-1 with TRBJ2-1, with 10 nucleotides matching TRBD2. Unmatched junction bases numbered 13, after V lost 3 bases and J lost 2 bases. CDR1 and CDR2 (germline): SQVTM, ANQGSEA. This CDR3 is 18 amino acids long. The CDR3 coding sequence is TGCAGCGTTGACCGGGGGGCTAGCGGGAGTCGAGCCTACAATGAGCAGTTCTTC. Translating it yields CSVDRGASGSRAYNEQFF.

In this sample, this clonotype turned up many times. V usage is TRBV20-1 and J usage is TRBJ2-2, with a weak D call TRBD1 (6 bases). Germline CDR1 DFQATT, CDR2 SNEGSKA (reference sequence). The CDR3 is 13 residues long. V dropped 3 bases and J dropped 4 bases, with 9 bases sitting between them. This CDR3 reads CSASSTGTGELFF. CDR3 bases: TGCAGTGCTAGCTCGACAGGCACCGGGGAGCTGTTTTTT.

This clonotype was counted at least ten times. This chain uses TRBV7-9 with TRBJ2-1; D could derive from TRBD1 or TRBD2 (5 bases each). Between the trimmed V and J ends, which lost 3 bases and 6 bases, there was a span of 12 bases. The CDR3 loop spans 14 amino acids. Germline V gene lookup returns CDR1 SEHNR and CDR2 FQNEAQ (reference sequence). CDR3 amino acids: CASSLGEFLNEQFF. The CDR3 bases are TGTGCCAGCAGCTTGGGGGAATTCCTCAATGAGCAGTTCTTC.

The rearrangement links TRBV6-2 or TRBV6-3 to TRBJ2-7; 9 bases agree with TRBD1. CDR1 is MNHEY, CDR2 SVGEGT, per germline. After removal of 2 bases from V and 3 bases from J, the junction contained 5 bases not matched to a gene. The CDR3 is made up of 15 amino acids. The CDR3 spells CASSYQGTGSYEQYF. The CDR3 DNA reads TGTGCCAGCAGTTACCAGGGGACAGGGAGCTACGAGCAGTACTTC.

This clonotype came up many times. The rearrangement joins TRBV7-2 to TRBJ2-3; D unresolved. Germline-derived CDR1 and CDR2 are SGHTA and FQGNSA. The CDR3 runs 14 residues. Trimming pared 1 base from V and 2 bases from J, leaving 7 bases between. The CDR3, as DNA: TGTGCCAGCAGCTTAGGGCATAACACAGATACGCAGTATTTT. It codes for CASSLGHNTDTQYF.

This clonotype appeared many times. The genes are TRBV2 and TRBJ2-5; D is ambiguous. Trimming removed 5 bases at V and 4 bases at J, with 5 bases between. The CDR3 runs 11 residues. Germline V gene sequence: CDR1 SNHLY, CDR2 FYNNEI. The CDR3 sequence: CASSKGETQYF. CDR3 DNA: TGTGCCAGCAGTAAGGGAGAGACCCAGTACTTC.

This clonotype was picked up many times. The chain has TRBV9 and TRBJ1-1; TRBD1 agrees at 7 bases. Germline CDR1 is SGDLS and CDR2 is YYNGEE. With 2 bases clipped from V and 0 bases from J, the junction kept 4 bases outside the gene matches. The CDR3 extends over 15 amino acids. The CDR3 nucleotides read TGTGCCAGCAGCGTTAGGACAGGTATGAACACTGAAGCTTTCTTT. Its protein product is CASSVRTGMNTEAFF.

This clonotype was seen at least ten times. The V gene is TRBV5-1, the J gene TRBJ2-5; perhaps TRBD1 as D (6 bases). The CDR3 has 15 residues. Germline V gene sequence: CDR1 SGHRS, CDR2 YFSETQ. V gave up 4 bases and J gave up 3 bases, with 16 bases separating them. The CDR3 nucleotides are TGCGCCAGCAGCCCACGAACAGGGCCCGAAGAGACCCAGTACTTC. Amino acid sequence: CASSPRTGPEETQYF.

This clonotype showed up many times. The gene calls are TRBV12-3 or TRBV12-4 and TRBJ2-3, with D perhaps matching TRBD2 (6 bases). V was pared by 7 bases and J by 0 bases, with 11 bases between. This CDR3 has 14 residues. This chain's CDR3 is CASMRSGSTDTQYF. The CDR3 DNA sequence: TGTGCCAGCATGCGGAGCGGGAGCACAGATACGCAGTATTTT.

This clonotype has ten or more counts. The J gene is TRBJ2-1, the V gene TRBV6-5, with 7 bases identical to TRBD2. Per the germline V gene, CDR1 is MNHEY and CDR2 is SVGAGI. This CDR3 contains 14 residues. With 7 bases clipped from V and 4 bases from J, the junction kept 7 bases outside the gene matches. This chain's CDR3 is CASTPTGGYNEQFF. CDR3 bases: TGTGCCAGCACTCCCACGGGGGGATACAATGAGCAGTTCTTC.

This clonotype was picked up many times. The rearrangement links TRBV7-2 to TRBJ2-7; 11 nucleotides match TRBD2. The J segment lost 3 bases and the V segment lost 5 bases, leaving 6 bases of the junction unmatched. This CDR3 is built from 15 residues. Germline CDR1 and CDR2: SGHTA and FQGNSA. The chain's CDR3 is CASSRLAGTRYEQYF. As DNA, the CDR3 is TGTGCCAGCAGCAGACTAGCGGGGACCCGCTACGAGCAGTACTTC. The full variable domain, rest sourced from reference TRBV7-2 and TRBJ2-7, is GAGVSQSPSNKVTEKGKDVELRCDPISGHTALYWYRQSLGQGLEFLIYFQGNSAPDKSGLPSDRFSAERTGGSVSTLTIQRTQQEDSAVYLCASSRLAGTRYEQYFGPGTRLTVT.

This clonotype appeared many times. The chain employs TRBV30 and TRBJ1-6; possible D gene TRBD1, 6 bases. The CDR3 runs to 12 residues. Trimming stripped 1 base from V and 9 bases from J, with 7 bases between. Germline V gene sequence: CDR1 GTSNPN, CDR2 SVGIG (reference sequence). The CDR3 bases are TGTGCCTGGAGTGACAGGGTTTCACCCCTCCACTTT. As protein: CAWSDRVSPLHF.

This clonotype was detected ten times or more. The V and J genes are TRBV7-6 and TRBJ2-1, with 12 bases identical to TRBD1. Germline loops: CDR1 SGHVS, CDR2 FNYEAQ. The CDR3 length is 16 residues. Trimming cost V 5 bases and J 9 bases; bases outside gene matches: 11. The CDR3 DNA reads TGTGCCAGCAGCCGAATTCCCGGGACAGGGGGCGTTGAGCAGTTCTTC. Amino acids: CASSRIPGTGGVEQFF.

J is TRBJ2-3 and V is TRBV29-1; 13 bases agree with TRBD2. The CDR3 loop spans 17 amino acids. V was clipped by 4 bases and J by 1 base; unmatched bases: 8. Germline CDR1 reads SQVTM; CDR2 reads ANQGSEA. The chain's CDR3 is CSVGLAGGRGGTDTQYF. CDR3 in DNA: TGCAGCGTTGGACTAGCGGGGGGTAGGGGGGGCACAGATACGCAGTATTTT.

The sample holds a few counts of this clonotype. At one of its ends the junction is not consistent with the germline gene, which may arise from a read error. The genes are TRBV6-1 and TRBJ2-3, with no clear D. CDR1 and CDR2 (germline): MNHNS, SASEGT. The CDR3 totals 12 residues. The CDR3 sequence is CANSSFTYTQYF. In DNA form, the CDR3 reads TGTGCCAACAGTTCCTTCACATATACGCAGTATTTT.